These 6 T cell receptor beta chains were sequenced from one sample in a study of PD-1 blockade in classical Hodgkin lymphoma. Relapse after autologous stem cell transplantation occurred in every patient, and brentuximab vedotin exposure varied. This table comes from immunoSEQ multiplex PCR, and its TCRdb copy is limited to in-frame clones, with some not included. The sample consists of fewer than 75,000 clones, 88% of them appearing once. Sequencing was performed on peripheral blood mononuclear cells (PBMCs), taken before the second cycle of nivolumab. All receptors derive from a human donor with classical Hodgkin lymphoma.

The chain is built from TRBV5-1 and TRBJ2-5; D is unresolved. Trimming pared 1 base from V and 5 bases from J, leaving 3 bases between. Per the germline V gene, CDR1 is SGHRS and CDR2 is YFSETQ. The CDR3 is 11 residues long. CDR3 nucleotide sequence: TGCGCCAGCAGCTTGACGGAGACCCAGTACTTC. Translating it yields CASSLTETQYF. Together with reference TRBV5-1 and TRBJ2-5, the CDR3 gives the full variable domain: KAGVTQTPRYLIKTRGQQVTLSCSPISGHRSVSWYQQTPGQGLQFLFEYFSETQRNKGNFPGRFSGRQFSNSRSEMNVSTLELGDSALYLCASSLTETQYFGPGTRLLVL.

The chain has TRBV5-1 and TRBJ1-1, with TRBD1 identical over 10 bases. Germline trimming cut 5 bases from V and 1 base from J; bases unmatched to any gene: 2. Per the germline V gene, CDR1 is SGHRS and CDR2 is YFSETQ. CDR3 length equals 14 residues. DNA for the CDR3: TGCGCCAGCAGTTGGGACAGGGGGAACACTGAAGCTTTCTTT. It yields the protein CASSWDRGNTEAFF.

J is TRBJ2-3 and V is TRBV5-1, with D uncertain. This CDR3 is 16 amino acids long. Germline assignment: CDR1 SGHRS and CDR2 YFSETQ. Trimming took 0 bases from V and 0 from J, leaving 11 bases between them. The DNA for the CDR3 is TGCGCCAGCAGCTTGGATTTTGCTGCGAGCACAGATACGCAGTATTTT. It yields the protein CASSLDFAASTDTQYF.

The J gene is TRBJ2-1, the V gene TRBV2; no reliable D call. The V gene's germline CDR1 is SNHLY and CDR2 FYNNEI. V was clipped by 8 bases and J by 0 bases, with 8 bases between them. The CDR3 loop spans 13 amino acids. The CDR3 sequence is CASLVGSYNEQFF. The DNA of the CDR3 is TGTGCCAGCTTAGTCGGCTCCTACAATGAGCAGTTCTTC.

The genes are TRBV5-1 and TRBJ1-1; D is uncertain. V was pared by 4 bases and J by 1 base, with 5 bases between. The CDR3 has 12 residues. Looked up from germline, CDR1 is SGHRS and CDR2 is YFSETQ. CDR3 DNA: TGCGCCAGCAGCAGTCGGAACACTGAAGCTTTCTTT. Translation gives CASSSRNTEAFF.

The V call is TRBV5-1, the J call TRBJ2-5; 11 bases agree with TRBD1. The CDR3 extends over 16 amino acids. The germline V gene encodes CDR1 SGHRS and CDR2 YFSETQ. V shed 4 bases and J 5 bases; nucleotides not matched to a gene: 10. The CDR3 loop reads CASSADRGRRSETQYF. The CDR3 DNA sequence: TGCGCCAGCAGCGCGGACAGGGGGCGGAGGTCGGAGACCCAGTACTTC.